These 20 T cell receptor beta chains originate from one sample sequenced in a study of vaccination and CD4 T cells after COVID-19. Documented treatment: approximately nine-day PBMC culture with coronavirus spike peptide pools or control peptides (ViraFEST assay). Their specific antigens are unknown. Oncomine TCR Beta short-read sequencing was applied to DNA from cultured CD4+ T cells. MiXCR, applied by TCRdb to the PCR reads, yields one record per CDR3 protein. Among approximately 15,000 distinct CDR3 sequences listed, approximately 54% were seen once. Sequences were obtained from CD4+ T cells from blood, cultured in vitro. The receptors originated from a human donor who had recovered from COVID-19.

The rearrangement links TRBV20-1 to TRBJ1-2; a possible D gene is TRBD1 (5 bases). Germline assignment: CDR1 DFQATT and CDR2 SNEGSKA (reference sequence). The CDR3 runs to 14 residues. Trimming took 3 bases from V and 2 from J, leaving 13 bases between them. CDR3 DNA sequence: TGCAGTGCTAGTAGCCCGACAGACAACTATGGCTACACCTTC. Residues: CSASSPTDNYGYTF.

In nucleotides, the CDR3 is TGCAGTGCTCAACCCGCCGGGACTAGCGGGGTGTACAATGAGCAGTTCTTC. It codes for CSAQPAGTSGVYNEQFF. The V call is TRBV20-1, the J call TRBJ2-1; TRBD2 matches 13 bases. CDR3 length equals 17 residues. After removal of 5 bases from V and 4 bases from J, the junction contained 11 bases not matched to a gene. Germline V gene data show CDR1 as DFQATT and CDR2 as SNEGSKA (reference sequence).

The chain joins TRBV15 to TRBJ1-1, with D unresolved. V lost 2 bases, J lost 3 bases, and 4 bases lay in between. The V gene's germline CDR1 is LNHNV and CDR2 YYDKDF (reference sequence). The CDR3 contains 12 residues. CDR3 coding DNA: TGTGCCACCAGCAGACCATACACTGAAGCTTTCTTT. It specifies CATSRPYTEAFF.

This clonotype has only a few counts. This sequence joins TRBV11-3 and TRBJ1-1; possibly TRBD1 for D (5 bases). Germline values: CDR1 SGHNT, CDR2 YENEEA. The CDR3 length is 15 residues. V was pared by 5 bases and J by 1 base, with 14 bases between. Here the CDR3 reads CASSRFGGSNTEAFF. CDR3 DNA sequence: TGTGCCAGCAGCCGGTTCGGGGGATCGAACACTGAAGCTTTCTTT.

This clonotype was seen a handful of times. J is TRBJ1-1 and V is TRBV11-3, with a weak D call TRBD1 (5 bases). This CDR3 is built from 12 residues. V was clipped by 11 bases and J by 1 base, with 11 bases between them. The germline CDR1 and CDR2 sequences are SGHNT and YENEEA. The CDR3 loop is CASTRGNTEAFF. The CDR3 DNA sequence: TGTGCCTCTACGAGGGGGAACACTGAAGCTTTCTTT.

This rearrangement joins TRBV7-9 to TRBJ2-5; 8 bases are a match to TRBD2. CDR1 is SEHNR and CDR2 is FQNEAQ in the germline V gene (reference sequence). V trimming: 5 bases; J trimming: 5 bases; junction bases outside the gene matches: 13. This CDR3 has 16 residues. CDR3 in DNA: TGTGCCAGCAGCCACCCGGCGAAGCGGGGGTTGGAGACCCAGTACTTC. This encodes CASSHPAKRGLETQYF.

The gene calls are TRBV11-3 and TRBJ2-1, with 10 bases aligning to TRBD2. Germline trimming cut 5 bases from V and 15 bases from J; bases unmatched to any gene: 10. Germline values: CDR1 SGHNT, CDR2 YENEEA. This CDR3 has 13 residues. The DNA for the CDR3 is TGTGCCAGCAGCCCAGGACCCCTAGCGGGAGCGTTCTTC. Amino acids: CASSPGPLAGAFF.

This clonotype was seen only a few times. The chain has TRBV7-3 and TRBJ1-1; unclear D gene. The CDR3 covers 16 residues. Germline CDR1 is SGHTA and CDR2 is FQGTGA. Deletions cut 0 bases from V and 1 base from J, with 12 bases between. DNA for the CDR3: TGTGCCAGCAGCTTAACGGCCCGCGGGGAGAACACTGAAGCTTTCTTT. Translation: CASSLTARGENTEAFF.

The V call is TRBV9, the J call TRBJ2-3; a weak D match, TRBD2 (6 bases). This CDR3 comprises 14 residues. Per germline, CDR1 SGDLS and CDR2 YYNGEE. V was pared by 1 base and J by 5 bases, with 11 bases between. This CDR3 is CASSVIPGEDTQYF. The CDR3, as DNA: TGTGCCAGCAGCGTAATTCCGGGAGAAGATACGCAGTATTTT.

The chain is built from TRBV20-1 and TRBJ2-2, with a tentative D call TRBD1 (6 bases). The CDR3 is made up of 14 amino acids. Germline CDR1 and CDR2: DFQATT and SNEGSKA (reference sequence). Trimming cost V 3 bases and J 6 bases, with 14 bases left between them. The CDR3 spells CSASRTAGPGELFF. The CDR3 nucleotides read TGCAGTGCTAGCAGGACAGCAGGACCCGGGGAGCTGTTTTTT.

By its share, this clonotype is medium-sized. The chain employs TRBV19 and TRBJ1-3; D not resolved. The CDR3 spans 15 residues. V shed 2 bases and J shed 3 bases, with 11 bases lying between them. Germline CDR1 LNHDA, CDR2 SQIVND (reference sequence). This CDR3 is CASSISGGLGNTIYF. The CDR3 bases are TGTGCCAGTAGTATATCGGGAGGGCTTGGAAACACCATATATTTT.

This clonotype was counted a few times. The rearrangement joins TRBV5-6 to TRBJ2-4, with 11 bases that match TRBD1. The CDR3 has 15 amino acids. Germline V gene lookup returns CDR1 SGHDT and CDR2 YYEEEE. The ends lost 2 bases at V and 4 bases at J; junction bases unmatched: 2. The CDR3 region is CASSLGQGAKNIQYF. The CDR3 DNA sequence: TGTGCCAGCAGCTTAGGACAGGGGGCGAAAAACATTCAGTACTTC.

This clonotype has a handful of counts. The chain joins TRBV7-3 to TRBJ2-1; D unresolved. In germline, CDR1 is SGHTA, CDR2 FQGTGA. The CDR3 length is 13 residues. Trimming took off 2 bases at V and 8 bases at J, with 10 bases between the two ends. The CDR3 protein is CASSLFLWDEQFF. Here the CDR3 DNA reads TGTGCCAGCAGCTTATTCCTTTGGGATGAGCAGTTCTTC. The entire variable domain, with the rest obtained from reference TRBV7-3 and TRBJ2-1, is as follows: GAGVSQTPSNKVTEKGKYVELRCDPISGHTALYWYRQSLGQGPEFLIYFQGTGAADDSGLPNDRFFAVRPEGSVSTLKIQRTERGDSAVYLCASSLFLWDEQFFGPGTRLTVL.

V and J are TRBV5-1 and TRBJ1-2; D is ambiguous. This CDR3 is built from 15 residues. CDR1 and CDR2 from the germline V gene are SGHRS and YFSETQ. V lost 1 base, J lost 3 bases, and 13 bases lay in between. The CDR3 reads CASSLRARNDYGYTF. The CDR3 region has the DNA TGCGCCAGCAGCTTGAGGGCACGGAACGACTATGGCTACACCTTC.

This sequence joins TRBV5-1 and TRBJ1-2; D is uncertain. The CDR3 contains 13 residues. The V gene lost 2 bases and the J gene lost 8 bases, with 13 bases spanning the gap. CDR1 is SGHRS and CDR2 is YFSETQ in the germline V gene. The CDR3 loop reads CASSLGGIGGYTF. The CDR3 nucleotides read TGCGCCAGCAGCTTAGGCGGAATTGGGGGCTACACCTTC.

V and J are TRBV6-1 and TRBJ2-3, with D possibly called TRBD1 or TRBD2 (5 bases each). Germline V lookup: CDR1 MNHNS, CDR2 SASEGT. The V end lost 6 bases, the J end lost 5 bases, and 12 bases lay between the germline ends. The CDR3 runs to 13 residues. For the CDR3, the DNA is TGTGCCAGCAGGGGACCCGCCGGAGATACGCAGTATTTT. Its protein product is CASRGPAGDTQYF.

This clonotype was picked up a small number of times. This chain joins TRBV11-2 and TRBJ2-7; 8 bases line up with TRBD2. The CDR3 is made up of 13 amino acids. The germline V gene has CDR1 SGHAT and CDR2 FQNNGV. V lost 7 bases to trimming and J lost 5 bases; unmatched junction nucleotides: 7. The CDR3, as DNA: TGTGCCAGCACCGGGGGGGAAGGGGACGAGCAGTACTTC. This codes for CASTGGEGDEQYF.

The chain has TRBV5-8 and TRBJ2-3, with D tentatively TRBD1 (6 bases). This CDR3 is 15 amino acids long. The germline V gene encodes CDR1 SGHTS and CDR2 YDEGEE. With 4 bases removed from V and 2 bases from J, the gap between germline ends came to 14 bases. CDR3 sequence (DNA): TGTGCCAGCAGCCAAACGGGACAAAACACAGATACGCAGTATTTT. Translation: CASSQTGQNTDTQYF.

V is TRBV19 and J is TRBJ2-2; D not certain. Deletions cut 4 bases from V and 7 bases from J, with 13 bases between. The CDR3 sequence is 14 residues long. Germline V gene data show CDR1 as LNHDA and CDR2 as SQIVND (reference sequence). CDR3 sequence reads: CASSTWTHSGELFF. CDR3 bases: TGTGCCAGTAGTACCTGGACGCATAGCGGGGAGCTGTTTTTT.

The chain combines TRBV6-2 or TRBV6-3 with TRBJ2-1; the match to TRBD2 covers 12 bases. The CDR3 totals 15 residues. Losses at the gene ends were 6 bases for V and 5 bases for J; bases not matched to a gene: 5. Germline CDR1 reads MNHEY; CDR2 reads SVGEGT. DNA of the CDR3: TGTGCCAGCAGGGATGGACTAGCGGGGCACAATGAGCAGTTCTTC. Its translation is CASRDGLAGHNEQFF.